This TCR beta chain was sequenced for a study of blood T cell repertoires in COVID-19. Study context: Recovery meant two consecutive negative NP/OP PCR tests, professional clearance, or resolved symptoms. T cells, B-cell-depleted T cells, or PBMCs supplied cDNA or gDNA.

Under the authors' procedure: Estimates of nucleated cell counts were drawn from the amplification of reference gene primers. Here immunoSEQ multiplex PCR was the method, and the copy in TCRdb shows in-frame clones only, minus some. That table is the source of V, J and clone size, and D and trimming were worked out from the DNA. The sample shows some 160,000 clones, around three quarters of them seen only once. The CDR3 is 14 residues long. Unmatched junction bases numbered 6, after V lost 2 bases and J lost 6 bases. Germline CDR1 is SGHRS and CDR2 is YFSETQ. This chain joins TRBV5-1 and TRBJ1-2, with TRBD1 identical over 8 bases. This clonotype originated in a woman in her 70s in a cohort exposed to, infected with or recovered from COVID-19 (not recorded which). The specimen sequenced was PBMCs or T cells enriched from blood (not recorded which). The CDR3 loop reads CASSFGQGGDGYTF. In nucleotides, the CDR3 is TGCGCCAGCAGCTTTGGACAGGGAGGGGATGGCTACACCTTC.